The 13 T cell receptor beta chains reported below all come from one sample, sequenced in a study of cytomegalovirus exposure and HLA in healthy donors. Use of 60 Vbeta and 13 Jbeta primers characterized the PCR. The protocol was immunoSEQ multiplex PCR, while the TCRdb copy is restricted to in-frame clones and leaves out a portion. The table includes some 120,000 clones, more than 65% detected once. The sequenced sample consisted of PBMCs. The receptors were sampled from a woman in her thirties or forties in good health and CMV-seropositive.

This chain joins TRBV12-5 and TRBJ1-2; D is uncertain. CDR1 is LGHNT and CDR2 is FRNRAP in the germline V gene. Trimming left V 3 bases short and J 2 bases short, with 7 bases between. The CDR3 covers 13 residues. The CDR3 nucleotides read TGTGCTAGTGGTTTCAGTAACAACTATGGCTACACCTTC. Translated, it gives CASGFSNNYGYTF.

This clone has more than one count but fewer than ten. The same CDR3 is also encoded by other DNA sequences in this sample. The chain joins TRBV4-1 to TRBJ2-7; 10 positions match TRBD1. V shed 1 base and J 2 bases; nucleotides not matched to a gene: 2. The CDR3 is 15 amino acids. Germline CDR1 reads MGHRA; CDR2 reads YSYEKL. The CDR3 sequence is CASSQGTGGTYEQYF. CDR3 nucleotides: TGCGCCAGCAGCCAAGGGACAGGGGGGACCTACGAGCAGTACTTC.

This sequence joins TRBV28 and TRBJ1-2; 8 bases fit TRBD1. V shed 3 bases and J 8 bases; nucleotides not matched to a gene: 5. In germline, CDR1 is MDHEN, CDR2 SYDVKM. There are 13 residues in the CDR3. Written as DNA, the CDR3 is TGTGCCAGCAGTTTGGACAGGGTTAGGGGCTACACCTTC. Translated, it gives CASSLDRVRGYTF.

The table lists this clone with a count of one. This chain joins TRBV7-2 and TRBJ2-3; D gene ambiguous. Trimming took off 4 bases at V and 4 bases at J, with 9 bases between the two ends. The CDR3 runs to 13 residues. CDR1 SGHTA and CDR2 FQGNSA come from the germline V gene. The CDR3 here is CASSSSLADTQYF. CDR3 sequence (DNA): TGTGCCAGCAGCTCGTCGTTAGCAGATACGCAGTATTTT.

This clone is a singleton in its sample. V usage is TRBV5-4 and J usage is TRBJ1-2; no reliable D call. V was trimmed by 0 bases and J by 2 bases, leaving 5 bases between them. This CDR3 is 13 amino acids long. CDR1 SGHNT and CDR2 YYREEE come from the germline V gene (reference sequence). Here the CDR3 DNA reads TGTGCCAGCAGCTTGGGACTGAACTATGGCTACACCTTC. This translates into CASSLGLNYGYTF.

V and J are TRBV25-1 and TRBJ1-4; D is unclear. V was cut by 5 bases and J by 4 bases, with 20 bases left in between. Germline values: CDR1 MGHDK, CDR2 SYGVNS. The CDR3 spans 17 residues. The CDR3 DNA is TGTGCCAGCAGTCGCACGTATAGGCAGGATAGTAATGAAAAACTGTTTTTT. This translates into CASSRTYRQDSNEKLFF.

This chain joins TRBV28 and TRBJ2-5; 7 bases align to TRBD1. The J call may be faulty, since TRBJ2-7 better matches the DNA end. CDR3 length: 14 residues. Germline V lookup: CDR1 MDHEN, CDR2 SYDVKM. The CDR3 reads CASSLTGPSYEQYF. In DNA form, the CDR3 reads TGTGCCAGCAGTTTGACAGGGCCCTCCTACGAGCAGTACTTC.

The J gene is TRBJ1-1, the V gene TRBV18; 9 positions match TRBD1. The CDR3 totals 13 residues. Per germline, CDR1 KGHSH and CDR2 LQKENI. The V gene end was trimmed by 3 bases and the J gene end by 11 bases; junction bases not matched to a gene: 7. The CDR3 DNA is TGTGCCAGCTCACCTTCCACGGACAGGGGTGCTTTCTTT. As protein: CASSPSTDRGAFF.

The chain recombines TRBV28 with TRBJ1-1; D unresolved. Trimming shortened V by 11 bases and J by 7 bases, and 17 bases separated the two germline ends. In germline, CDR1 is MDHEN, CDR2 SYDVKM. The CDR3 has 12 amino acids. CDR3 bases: TGTGCCGGCCTCCTCGGAGGGAGTGAAGCTTTCTTT. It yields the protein CAGLLGGSEAFF. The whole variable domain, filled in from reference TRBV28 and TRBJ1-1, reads DVKVTQSSRYLVKRTGEKVFLECVQDMDHENMFWYRQDPGLGLRLIYFSYDVKMKEKGDIPEGYSVSREKKERFSLILESASTNQTSMYLCAGLLGGSEAFFGQGTRLTVV.

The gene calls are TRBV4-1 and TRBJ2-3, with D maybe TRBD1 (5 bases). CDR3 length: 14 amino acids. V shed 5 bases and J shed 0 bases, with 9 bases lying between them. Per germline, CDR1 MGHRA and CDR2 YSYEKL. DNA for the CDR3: TGCGCCAGCAGCTTGACAGAGAGCACAGATACGCAGTATTTT. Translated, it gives CASSLTESTDTQYF.

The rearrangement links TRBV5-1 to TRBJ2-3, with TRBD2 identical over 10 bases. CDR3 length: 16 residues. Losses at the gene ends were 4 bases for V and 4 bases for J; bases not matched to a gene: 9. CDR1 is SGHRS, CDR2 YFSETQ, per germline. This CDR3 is CASSHLSGRASDTQYF. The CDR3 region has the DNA TGCGCCAGCAGCCATCTGAGCGGGAGGGCCTCAGATACGCAGTATTTT.

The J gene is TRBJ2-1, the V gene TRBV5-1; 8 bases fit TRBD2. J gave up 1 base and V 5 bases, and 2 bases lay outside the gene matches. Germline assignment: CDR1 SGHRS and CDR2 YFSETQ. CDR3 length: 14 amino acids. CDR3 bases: TGCGCCAGCAGACTAGCGGAGTCCTACAATGAGCAGTTCTTC. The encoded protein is CASRLAESYNEQFF.

CDR3 in amino acids: CASSLSVRGQRPQHF. Written as DNA, the CDR3 is TGTGCCAGCAGCTTATCGGTCAGGGGGCAACGGCCCCAGCATTTT. The chain links TRBV7-8 to TRBJ1-5; 8 nucleotides line up with TRBD1. The CDR3 loop spans 15 amino acids. CDR1 and CDR2 from the germline V gene are SGHVS and FQNEAQ. V lost 2 bases to trimming and J lost 9 bases; unmatched junction nucleotides: 9. The variable domain in full, completed from reference TRBV7-8 and TRBJ1-5, reads GAGVSQSPRYKVAKRGQDVALRCDPISGHVSLFWYQQALGQGPEFLTYFQNEAQLDKSGLPSDRFFAERPEGSVSTLKIQRTQQEDSAVYLCASSLSVRGQRPQHFGDGTRLSIL.